This T cell receptor beta chain is from a study of shared clonotypes between healthy human individuals. Deep was the level used in running the assay. The material for each subset, its genomic DNA, was split evenly across several immunoSEQ plates. Profiled with immunoSEQ multiplex PCR; TCRdb holds only in-frame clones, not every one. The table includes about 480,000 clones, roughly 79% detected once. In its sample, this clone was seen a few times. Material: PBMCs. The sequence came from a woman between 40 and 50 years old in good health. Some clones in this sample may be carry-over from other donors' samples.

CDR3 nucleotide sequence: TGTGCCAGCAGCGAGGGTTTCGAATACTATGGCTACACCTTC. It yields the protein CASSEGFEYYGYTF. This chain uses TRBV6-1 with TRBJ1-2; D call uncertain. This CDR3 spans 14 amino acids. The germline gives CDR1 MNHNS, CDR2 SASEGT. Trimming removed 6 bases from V and 3 bases from J, with 14 bases in between.